This T cell receptor (beta chain) was found in a study of Graves' ophthalmopathy and Graves' hyperthyroidism (dated by TCRdb to 2017 to 2018). Background on the whole study: Stable hyperthyroidism was defined as no progression to ophthalmopathy within 18 months of follow-up. To tell Graves' ophthalmopathy apart from Graves' hyperthyroidism, and to predict which patients would progress to ophthalmopathy, the study relied on TCR beta repertoire signatures. In total, approximately 140 blood samples were TCR-sequenced: approximately 40 ophthalmopathy, over 70 hyperthyroidism and roughly 17 hyperthyroidism-to-ophthalmopathy patients. To explore V-J signatures distinguishing ophthalmopathy from hyperthyroidism, a discovery set of about 99 patients (roughly 44 ophthalmopathy, 55 to 60 stable hyperthyroidism) was enrolled. The independent validation cohort included around 19 hyperthyroidism patients plus 17 patients who later progressed from hyperthyroidism to ophthalmopathy. In about 6 hyperthyroidism patients, the T-cell repertoire of thyroid tissue was compared with the T-cell repertoire of blood. Once sampling was done, hyperthyroidism patients were given methimazole at a starting dose of 30 mg daily, while ophthalmopathy patients were given high-dose intravenous methylprednisolone. Study-wide conclusions, independent of this receptor: Most of the expanded thyroid clonotypes with a frequency above 0.001 were also detected in blood, and it was suggested that the thyroid immune response may be reflected by blood repertoires. No statistical method was used to set the sample size in advance, and the investigators knew which group each participant was assigned to. In validation, the model predicted ophthalmopathy progression with 55% to 71% sensitivity and 72.22% specificity; roughly eleven predicted patients were CT-confirmed with GO in a median of approximately six months. In cross-validation, the 13-signature model distinguished ophthalmopathy from stable hyperthyroidism with more than 85% sensitivity and around 84% specificity, while in the test set the corresponding values were about 80% and 75%.

For repertoire sequencing, TCR beta CDR3 regions were amplified from RNA transcripts. The first round of RT-PCR was done with HTBI primers and the Qiagen OneStep RT-PCR kit, and was followed by a second round of multiplex PCR, then size selection and purification. Libraries were sequenced on an Illumina HiSeq2000 using paired-end 100 bp reads. Per the original workflow: SOAPnuke was used to process the reads, removing any read that contained adapters or uncalled bases, had a mean Phred below 15, or lacked an exact match to the constant primer or identifier. COPE v1.2.5 was used to merge high-quality paired reads. Each unique nucleotide sequence was defined as a clonotype, and clonotypes were aligned to IMGT TRB V, D and J references with MiTCR v1.1. Analysis was restricted to V-J combinations with a frequency above 0.0001, which covered 98% to 99.2% of repertoires. For each V-J combination, a TCR clonal expansion and chaos score was defined as F50 clonal expansion divided by the chaos observed in the TCRdist matrix. Welch's t-statistics and random forest were used to reduce the features to around 13 V-J combinations, which were then used as input to a naive Bayes classifier. Thyroid-blood repertoire similarity was quantified with the Morisita-Horn index. The public reads were quality trimmed at Q25 with fastp and then assembled into clones with MiXCR by TCRdb, keeping productive beta chains. For every CDR3 protein sequence, its rows merge into one entry that carries the most common genes and DNA. TCRdb, not the authors, supplied the V and J calls. The sample table holds over a million distinct CDR3 sequences, of which less than 45% were seen once. The ten largest account for 11% of the sample.

According to the germline V gene, CDR1 reads ENHRY and CDR2 reads SYGVKD. Reading from cysteine to phenylalanine, the CDR3 counts 15 amino acids. Only the CDR3 part of the read is kept: 45 bases, read in frame from the first base. Relative to germline, V is 5 bases shorter and J is 5 bases shorter, with 16 bases between their ends. Hyperthyroidism patients were newly diagnosed, with disease duration under 2 months, and aged 18 to 65 years. Patients were excluded if they had other autoimmune diseases, uncontrolled infections, pregnancy or lactation. Diagnosis relied on clinical symptoms, serum thyroxine, TRAb, thyroid ultrasound and orbital computed tomography. Total RNA was extracted with Trizol reagent and quality-checked on an Agilent 2100 Bioanalyzer. Remarks on this clonotype: What antigen it recognizes has not been identified. Base qualities are missing; no much larger clone stands one base away.

This sequence was found in an adult man with Graves' hyperthyroidism. Here the chain combines TRBV10-3 and TRBJ1-5; TRBD1 is possibly the D segment (5 matching bases). Sequenced: peripheral blood or thyroid tissue (not recorded which). The bases are TGTGCCATCAGTCAGGGCGTAGGGGCGGATCAGCCCCAGCATTTT. This yields the protein CAISQGVGADQPQHF.